This T cell receptor (beta chain) is drawn from a study of blood T cell repertoires in COVID-19. Measured with immunoSEQ multiplex PCR; TCRdb has only the in-frame clones, and not every one. The sample has roughly 250,000 clones, approximately 90% seen once. The CDR3 runs 15 residues. CDR1 is MNHEY, CDR2 SVGAGI, per germline. V was clipped by 6 bases and J by 3 bases, with 15 bases between them. This receptor was taken from a woman under 30 who had recovered from COVID-19. V is TRBV6-5 and J is TRBJ2-1, with a weak D call TRBD2 (5 bases). Sequenced material: PBMCs or T cells enriched from blood (not recorded which). Here the CDR3 DNA reads TGTGCCAGCAGGCGGGCCGTCCTCCTCTACAATGAGCAGTTCTTC. It yields the protein CASRRAVLLYNEQFF.